This passage covers 30 T cell receptor beta chains from one sample sequenced in a study of shared clonotypes between healthy human individuals. Repertoires were generated with immunoSEQ multiplex PCR, while TCRdb's copy carries only in-frame clones and drops some. The sample contains 2 million to 2.5 million clones, 85% to 95% of which appear only once. Sequenced: naive CD4+ T cells from PBMCs. Subset denoted: CD45RA+ positively selected. The receptors here all came from a man aged 18-30 years in good health. Some clones in this sample may be carry-over from other donors' samples.

V gene TRBV30 combines with J gene TRBJ2-1; D is undetermined. Germline V gene lookup returns CDR1 GTSNPN and CDR2 SVGIG (reference sequence). The CDR3 covers 11 residues. V was trimmed by 4 bases and J by 6 bases, leaving 7 bases between them. CDR3 loop: CAWTPTNEQFF. The CDR3 bases are TGTGCCTGGACCCCTACCAATGAGCAGTTCTTC.

This chain links TRBV7-2 with TRBJ2-1; TRBD1 agrees at 9 bases. This CDR3 has 16 residues. With V trimmed by 0 bases and J by 8 bases, 8 bases remained unmatched. CDR1 and CDR2 from the germline V gene are SGHTA and FQGNSA. CDR3: CASSLAGTGLFHEQFF. DNA for the CDR3: TGTGCCAGCAGCTTAGCCGGGACAGGGTTATTCCATGAGCAGTTCTTC.

V usage is TRBV29-1 and J usage is TRBJ2-4, with 7 nucleotides matching TRBD2. The V gene's germline CDR1 is SQVTM and CDR2 ANQGSEA. The ends lost 7 bases at V and 0 bases at J; junction bases unmatched: 12. This CDR3 has 16 residues. The CDR3 here is CSGGGAAWVAKNIQYF. The CDR3 nucleotides are TGCAGCGGGGGGGGTGCGGCATGGGTAGCCAAAAACATTCAGTACTTC.

J is TRBJ2-6 and V is TRBV27; D not resolved. Germline CDR1 reads MNHEY; CDR2 reads SMNVEV (reference sequence). This CDR3 region has 15 residues. The V gene lost 6 bases and the J gene lost 0 bases, with 9 bases spanning the gap. In DNA, the CDR3 is TGTGCCAGCAGACCCTGGGGCTCTGGGGCCAACGTCCTGACTTTC. Translating it yields CASRPWGSGANVLTF.

The rearrangement uses TRBV7-8 and TRBJ2-3, with a possible D match to TRBD1 (5 bases). The CDR3 runs to 17 residues. Trimming left V 5 bases short and J 0 bases short, with 18 bases between. Germline CDR1 and CDR2: SGHVS and FQNEAQ. The CDR3 is CASSNRLQGWSTDTQYF. In DNA form, the CDR3 reads TGTGCCAGCAGCAATCGCCTCCAGGGTTGGAGCACAGATACGCAGTATTTT.

The rearrangement joins TRBV6-1 to TRBJ2-7, with D perhaps being TRBD1 or TRBD2 (5 bases each). Germline CDR1 reads MNHNS; CDR2 reads SASEGT. The CDR3 covers 14 residues. V lost 9 bases and J 7 bases, leaving 22 bases between the germline ends. The CDR3, as DNA: TGTGCCAGTTCTTCCCGGGACGGCCCTCGGGAGCAGTACTTC. Translating it yields CASSSRDGPREQYF.

The chain links TRBV19 to TRBJ1-5, with TRBD1 identical over 9 bases. Trimming took 5 bases from V and 7 from J; bases not matched to a gene: 9. Per the germline V gene, CDR1 is LNHDA and CDR2 is SQIVND (reference sequence). The CDR3 is made up of 15 amino acids. This CDR3 is CASSQTGTGNQPQHF. CDR3 in DNA: TGTGCCAGTAGTCAAACAGGGACAGGGAACCAGCCCCAGCATTTT.

This clone came up once. The chain is built from TRBV30 and TRBJ1-2; possibly TRBD1 for D (5 bases). Per germline, CDR1 GTSNPN and CDR2 SVGIG (reference sequence). CDR3 length equals 18 residues. The V end lost 2 bases, the J end lost 4 bases, and 26 bases lay between the germline ends. In DNA, the CDR3 is TGTGCCTGGAGTCCGCCGGCCCCAGGTTGGGGGGTCGGCTATGGCTACACCTTC. Its translation is CAWSPPAPGWGVGYGYTF.

The V gene is TRBV6-5, the J gene TRBJ2-1; tentatively, D is TRBD2 (6 bases). CDR3 length: 14 amino acids. Germline CDR1 is MNHEY and CDR2 is SVGAGI. The V and J ends lost 5 bases and 8 bases respectively, with 16 bases between them. The CDR3 sequence is CASSRSEGEDEQFF. The CDR3 nucleotides are TGTGCCAGCAGTAGATCGGAGGGAGAGGATGAGCAGTTCTTC.

The V and J genes are TRBV7-8 and TRBJ2-5; D is perhaps TRBD1 (5 bases). From germline, CDR1 is SGHVS and CDR2 FQNEAQ. V was trimmed by 5 bases and J by 9 bases, leaving 13 bases between them. The CDR3 has 12 residues. CDR3 coding DNA: TGTGCCAGCAGCCAGGGCCAAGGGGCCCAGTACTTC. Its translation: CASSQGQGAQYF.

The chain has TRBV27 and TRBJ2-7, with D uncertain. The CDR3 extends over 14 amino acids. CDR1 is MNHEY and CDR2 is SMNVEV in the germline V gene (reference sequence). V lost 6 bases, J lost 3 bases, and 15 bases lay in between. CDR3 sequence: CASSPRARSYEQYF. For the CDR3, the DNA is TGTGCCAGCAGCCCCCGGGCCAGGAGCTACGAGCAGTACTTC.

The chain uses TRBV5-4 and TRBJ1-4; tentative D call: TRBD1 (6 bases). V was shortened by 6 bases and J by 6 bases, with 12 bases between the two germline ends. From germline, CDR1 is SGHNT and CDR2 YYREEE (reference sequence). There are 13 residues in the CDR3. The CDR3 protein is CASNSAGDEKLFF. In nucleotides, the CDR3 is TGTGCCAGCAATTCGGCAGGGGATGAAAAACTGTTTTTT. Full variable domain (remainder filled in from reference TRBV5-4 and TRBJ1-4): ETGVTQSPTHLIKTRGQQVTLRCSSQSGHNTVSWYQQALGQGPQFIFQYYREEENGRGNFPPRFSGLQFPNYSSELNVNALELDDSALYLCASNSAGDEKLFFGSGTQLSVL.

The chain joins TRBV2 to TRBJ1-2, with no clear D. This CDR3 contains 15 residues. The germline gives CDR1 SNHLY, CDR2 FYNNEI. V was trimmed by 8 bases and J by 0 bases, leaving 16 bases between them. CDR3 DNA: TGTGCCAGCGGCCCCCCGGCAGTAGCTAACTATGGCTACACCTTC. It is translated as CASGPPAVANYGYTF.

The chain carries TRBV10-3 and TRBJ1-3; the D gene is possibly TRBD1 (6 bases). Trimming left V 6 bases short and J 0 bases short, with 12 bases between. In germline, CDR1 is ENHRY, CDR2 SYGVKD. The CDR3 extends over 15 amino acids. The CDR3 DNA follows: TGTGCCATCAGAACGGACAGACTCTCTGGAAACACCATATATTTT. Its protein product is CAIRTDRLSGNTIYF.

The chain carries TRBV21-1 and TRBJ1-2; no check of the table's D call, TRBD1, against the DNA was made. TRBV21-1 is labeled a pseudogene. The CDR3 is 17 residues long. DNA of the CDR3: TGTGCCAGCAGACTATACCGGGGACAGAAGGCTAACTATGGCTACACCTTC. This encodes CASRLYRGQKANYGYTF.

The chain couples TRBV5-1 to TRBJ1-2, with TRBD1 identical over 10 bases. Unmatched junction bases numbered 8, after V lost 7 bases and J lost 5 bases. The V gene's germline CDR1 is SGHRS and CDR2 YFSETQ. The CDR3 sequence is 14 residues long. The CDR3 loop is CASGTGDTIYGYTF. The CDR3 DNA follows: TGCGCCAGCGGGACAGGGGACACTATTTATGGCTACACCTTC.

V usage is TRBV7-2 and J usage is TRBJ2-7; D remains unclear. The CDR3 has 13 amino acids. Germline V gene data show CDR1 as SGHTA and CDR2 as FQGNSA. V shed 5 bases and J shed 3 bases, with 11 bases lying between them. The CDR3 sequence is CASSQDWIYEQYF. CDR3 nucleotide sequence: TGTGCCAGCAGCCAAGACTGGATCTACGAGCAGTACTTC.

V usage is TRBV2 and J usage is TRBJ2-2, with 8 bases aligning to TRBD1. After removal of 0 bases from V and 3 bases from J, the junction contained 3 bases not matched to a gene. The CDR3 covers 16 residues. The germline gives CDR1 SNHLY, CDR2 FYNNEI. This chain's CDR3 is CASSEARGPDTGELFF. In DNA, the CDR3 is TGTGCCAGCAGTGAAGCCAGGGGGCCGGACACCGGGGAGCTGTTTTTT.

J is TRBJ2-1 and V is TRBV5-1; 11 bases are shared with TRBD2. The ends lost 2 bases at V and 4 bases at J; junction bases unmatched: 5. From germline, CDR1 is SGHRS and CDR2 YFSETQ. This CDR3 region has 16 residues. The chain's CDR3 is CASSFSGRAPYNEQFF. The DNA for the CDR3 is TGCGCCAGCAGCTTTAGCGGGAGGGCCCCGTACAATGAGCAGTTCTTC.

The chain carries TRBV29-1 and TRBJ2-7; D is possibly TRBD1 (6 bases). Germline V gene data show CDR1 as SQVTM and CDR2 as ANQGSEA. Trimming cost V 1 base and J 7 bases, with 11 bases left between them. The CDR3 runs to 12 residues. The CDR3 DNA sequence: TGCAGCGTTGAAGCTGGGACACGGGAGCAGTACTTC. Its protein is CSVEAGTREQYF.

The chain carries TRBV15 and TRBJ2-1; D may be TRBD1 (5 bases). The V and J ends lost 2 bases and 12 bases respectively, with 11 bases between them. Looked up from germline, CDR1 is LNHNV and CDR2 is YYDKDF (reference sequence). There are 12 residues in the CDR3. CDR3 nucleotides: TGTGCCACCAGCAGAACCCAGGGTGTGCAGTTCTTC. Translated: CATSRTQGVQFF.

The chain has TRBV9 and TRBJ2-7; unclear D gene. Trimming removed 1 base from V and 0 bases from J, with 17 bases in between. The length of the CDR3 is 17 residues. Germline CDR1 is SGDLS and CDR2 is YYNGEE. CDR3 residues: CASSVRAQDRLSYEQYF. The DNA for the CDR3 is TGTGCCAGCAGCGTAAGAGCCCAAGACCGACTCTCCTACGAGCAGTACTTC.

V gene TRBV11-2 combines with J gene TRBJ2-7; 7 bases are shared with TRBD1. The germline gives CDR1 SGHAT, CDR2 FQNNGV. The length of the CDR3 is 14 residues. The V segment lost 3 bases and the J segment 1 base; nucleotides outside the gene matches: 3. The CDR3 spells CASSFRGQSYEQYF. CDR3 nucleotide sequence: TGTGCCAGCAGCTTTAGGGGGCAGTCCTACGAGCAGTACTTC.

V and J are TRBV10-3 and TRBJ1-2, with a tentative D call TRBD1 (5 bases). Trimming cost V 6 bases and J 5 bases, with 22 bases left between them. The CDR3 covers 16 residues. Germline V lookup: CDR1 ENHRY, CDR2 SYGVKD. The CDR3 DNA reads TGTGCCATCAGCCTGGGGCGAACGGCCTCGGTATATGGCTACACCTTC. Encoded protein: CAISLGRTASVYGYTF.

Regarding this clone: The sample carries other DNA sequences with the same CDR3. The V and J genes are TRBV7-3 and TRBJ2-3; 10 nucleotides line up with TRBD1. Germline CDR1 is SGHTA and CDR2 is FQGTGA. Trimming at V came to 9 bases and at J to 4 bases, leaving 4 bases not matched to a gene. The CDR3 consists of 13 residues. The CDR3: CASRGTGADTQYF. The CDR3 DNA sequence: TGTGCCAGTAGGGGGACAGGGGCAGATACGCAGTATTTT.

This chain connects TRBV29-1 to TRBJ2-5; D could derive from TRBD1 or TRBD2 (5 bases each). The tail of the sequence fits TRBJ2-7 better, so the J call may be wrong. The CDR3 spans 13 residues. The germline gives CDR1 SQVTM, CDR2 ANQGSEA. CDR3 in amino acids: CSVRGVLGYEQYF. CDR3 coding DNA: TGCAGCGTTCGAGGGGTCCTGGGGTACGAGCAGTACTTC.

The chain employs TRBV7-3 and TRBJ1-1; D not certain. With 5 bases removed from V and 7 bases from J, the gap between germline ends came to 14 bases. CDR1 SGHTA and CDR2 FQGTGA come from the germline V gene. The CDR3 extends over 13 amino acids. The CDR3 reads CASSPTPGSEAFF. As DNA, the CDR3 is TGTGCCAGCAGCCCGACCCCGGGAAGTGAAGCTTTCTTT.

The V and J genes are TRBV7-3 and TRBJ1-2; D is undetermined. Trimming left V 2 bases short and J 4 bases short, with 5 bases between. This CDR3 has 12 amino acids. Germline values: CDR1 SGHTA, CDR2 FQGTGA. The CDR3 loop is CASSLGGYGYTF. CDR3 DNA: TGTGCCAGCAGCTTAGGAGGCTATGGCTACACCTTC.

The J gene is TRBJ2-1, the V gene TRBV7-3; D is unresolved. The ends were cut back, 1 base at V and 3 bases at J, with 4 bases in the middle. The CDR3 sequence is 13 residues long. Germline V CDR1 and CDR2: SGHTA, FQGTGA. The CDR3 sequence: CASSLNLYNEQFF. The CDR3 nucleotides read TGTGCCAGCAGCTTAAACCTCTACAATGAGCAGTTCTTC.

This chain connects TRBV11-2 to TRBJ1-3; a weak D match, TRBD1 (6 bases). CDR1 is SGHAT and CDR2 is FQNNGV in the germline V gene. V gave up 1 base and J gave up 11 bases, with 18 bases separating them. The CDR3 length is 15 residues. The CDR3 sequence: CASSLVRGPGGAIYF. The CDR3 DNA reads as TGTGCCAGCAGCTTAGTTCGGGGGCCGGGAGGCGCCATATATTTT.